Listed below are T cell receptor beta chains from one sample, sequenced in a study of blood T cell repertoires in COVID-19. Libraries were prepared by immunoSEQ multiplex PCR; TCRdb keeps only in-frame clonotypes and omits some of them. The sample carries around 150,000 clones, 78% recorded once. The specimen sequenced was peripheral blood. These receptors were collected from a man between 60 and 70 years old who had recovered from COVID-19. The CDR3 runs from the conserved cysteine through the conserved F or W. Fields, in order: CDR3 protein, J gene, V gene.

CAIRGQGNQPQHF	TRBJ1-5	TRBV10-3
CASSLGGGRGQETQYF	TRBJ2-5	TRBV5-4
CASSLGQGNSPLHF	TRBJ1-6	TRBV11-2
CASSYGSSGGLETQYF	TRBJ2-5	TRBV6-8
CASRGDRYEQYF	TRBJ2-7	TRBV6-5
CATKGDGPYEQYF	TRBJ2-7	TRBV28
CATSIRLAGGIGNEQFF	TRBJ2-1	TRBV15
CASSRGQDTGELFF	TRBJ2-2	TRBV19
CASSEALRLAGRETQYF	TRBJ2-5	TRBV6-1
CASSPSGQGNQPQHF	TRBJ1-5	TRBV6-2/TRBV6-3
CASSLTIPGEQYF	TRBJ2-7	TRBV5-1
CASSEAYRGQETQYF	TRBJ2-5	TRBV2
CASSSQGGTNEKLFF	TRBJ1-4	TRBV7-2
CASERTNEKLFF	TRBJ1-4	TRBV7-9
CASRQRQGSYEQYF	TRBJ2-7	TRBV7-8
CASRVRERNTQYF	TRBJ2-3	TRBV6-6
CASSTADTKNTEAFF	TRBJ1-1	TRBV5-5
CASSLSSGIQETQYF	TRBJ2-5	TRBV19
CASSPPSSGKYEQYF	TRBJ2-7	TRBV18
CAWTGSPNIQYF	TRBJ2-4	TRBV30
CASSLFPVTSGSSTDTQYF	TRBJ2-3	TRBV7-3
CASRRQGDGNYGYTF	TRBJ1-2	TRBV6-4
CSASVPSGTAGETQYF	TRBJ2-5	TRBV20-1
CASSLGGLAGVPYEQYF	TRBJ2-7	TRBV28
CASSLASGGTQYF	TRBJ2-5	TRBV7-2
CASSQEAGGNYGYTF	TRBJ1-2	TRBV4-3